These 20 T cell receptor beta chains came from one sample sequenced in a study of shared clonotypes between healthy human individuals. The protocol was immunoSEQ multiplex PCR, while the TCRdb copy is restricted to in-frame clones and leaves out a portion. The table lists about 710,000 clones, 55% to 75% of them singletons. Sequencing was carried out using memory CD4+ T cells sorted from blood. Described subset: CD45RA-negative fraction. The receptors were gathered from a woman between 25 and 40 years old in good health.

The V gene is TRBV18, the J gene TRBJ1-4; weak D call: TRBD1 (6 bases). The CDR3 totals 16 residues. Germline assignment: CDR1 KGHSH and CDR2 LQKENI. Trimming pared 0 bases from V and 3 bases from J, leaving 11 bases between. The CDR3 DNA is TGTGCCAGCTCACCACCGTGGGGGCGGGCTAATGAAAAACTGTTTTTT. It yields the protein CASSPPWGRANEKLFF.

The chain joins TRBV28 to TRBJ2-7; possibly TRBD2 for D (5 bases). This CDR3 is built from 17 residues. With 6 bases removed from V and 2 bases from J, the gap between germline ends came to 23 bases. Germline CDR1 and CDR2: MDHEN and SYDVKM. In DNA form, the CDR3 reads TGTGCCAGCAGCAAGAGCGGATCGGGTTACGGGACCTACGAGCAGTACTTC. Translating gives CASSKSGSGYGTYEQYF.

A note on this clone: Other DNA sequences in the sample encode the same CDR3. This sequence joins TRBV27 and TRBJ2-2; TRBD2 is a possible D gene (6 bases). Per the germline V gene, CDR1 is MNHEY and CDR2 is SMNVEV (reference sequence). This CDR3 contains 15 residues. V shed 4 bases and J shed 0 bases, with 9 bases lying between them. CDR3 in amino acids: CASSSGGANTGELFF. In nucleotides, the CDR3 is TGTGCCAGCAGTTCTGGCGGGGCGAACACCGGGGAGCTGTTTTTT.

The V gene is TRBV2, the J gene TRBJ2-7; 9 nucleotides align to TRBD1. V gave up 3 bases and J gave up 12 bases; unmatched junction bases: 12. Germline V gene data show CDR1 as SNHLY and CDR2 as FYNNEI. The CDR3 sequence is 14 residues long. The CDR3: CASSDLRTGVFLYF. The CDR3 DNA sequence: TGTGCCAGCAGTGATCTAAGGACAGGGGTTTTTTTGTACTTC. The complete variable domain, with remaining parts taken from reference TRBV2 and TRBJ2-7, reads EPEVTQTPSHQVTQMGQEVILRCVPISNHLYFYWYRQILGQKVEFLVSFYNNEISEKSEIFDDQFSVERPDGSNFTLKIRSTKLEDSAMYFCASSDLRTGVFLYFGPGTRLTVT.

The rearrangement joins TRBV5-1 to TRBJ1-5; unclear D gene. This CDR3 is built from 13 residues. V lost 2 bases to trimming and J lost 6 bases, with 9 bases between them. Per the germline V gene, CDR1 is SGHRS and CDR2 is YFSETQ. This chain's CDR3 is CASSFEGPQPQHF. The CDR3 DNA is TGCGCCAGCAGCTTCGAAGGGCCTCAGCCCCAGCATTTT. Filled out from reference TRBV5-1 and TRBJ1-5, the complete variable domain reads KAGVTQTPRYLIKTRGQQVTLSCSPISGHRSVSWYQQTPGQGLQFLFEYFSETQRNKGNFPGRFSGRQFSNSRSEMNVSTLELGDSALYLCASSFEGPQPQHFGDGTRLSIL.

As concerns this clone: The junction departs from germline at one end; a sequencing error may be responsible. CDR3 residues: CSASFRGESPF. The CDR3 coding sequence is TGCAGTGCTAGCTTTCGGGGAGAGTCGCCCTTT. The chain recombines TRBV20-1 with TRBJ1-6; D unresolved. The CDR3 is 11 residues long. The germline CDR1 and CDR2 sequences are DFQATT and SNEGSKA (reference sequence).

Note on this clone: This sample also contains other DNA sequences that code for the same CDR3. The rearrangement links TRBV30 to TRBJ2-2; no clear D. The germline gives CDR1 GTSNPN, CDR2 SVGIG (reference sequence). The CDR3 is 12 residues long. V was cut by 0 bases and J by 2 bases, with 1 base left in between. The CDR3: CAWSVNTGELFF. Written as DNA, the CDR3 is TGTGCCTGGAGTGTTAACACCGGGGAGCTGTTTTTT.

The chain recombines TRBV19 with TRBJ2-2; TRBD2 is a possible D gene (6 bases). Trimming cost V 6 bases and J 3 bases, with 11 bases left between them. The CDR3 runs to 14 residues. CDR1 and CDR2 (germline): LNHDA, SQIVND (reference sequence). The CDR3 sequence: CASRWGEDTGELFF. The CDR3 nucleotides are TGTGCCAGTAGATGGGGGGAAGACACCGGGGAGCTGTTTTTT. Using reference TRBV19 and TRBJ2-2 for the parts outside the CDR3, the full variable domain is DGGITQSPKYLFRKEGQNVTLSCEQNLNHDAMYWYRQDPGQGLRLIYYSQIVNDFQKGDIAEGYSVSREKKESFPLTVTSAQKNPTAFYLCASRWGEDTGELFFGEGSRLTVL.

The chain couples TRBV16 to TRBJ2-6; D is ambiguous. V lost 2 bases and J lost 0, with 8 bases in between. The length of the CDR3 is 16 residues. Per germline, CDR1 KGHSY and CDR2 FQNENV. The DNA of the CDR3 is TGTGCCAGCAGCCAAGGTCAGAACTCTGGGGCCAACGTCCTGACTTTC. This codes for CASSQGQNSGANVLTF.

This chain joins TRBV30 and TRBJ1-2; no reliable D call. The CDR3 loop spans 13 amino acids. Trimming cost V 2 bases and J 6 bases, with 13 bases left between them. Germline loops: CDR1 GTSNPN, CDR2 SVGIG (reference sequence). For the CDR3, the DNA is TGTGCCTGGAGTCTGGGGTTTGGAGATGGCTACACCTTC. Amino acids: CAWSLGFGDGYTF.

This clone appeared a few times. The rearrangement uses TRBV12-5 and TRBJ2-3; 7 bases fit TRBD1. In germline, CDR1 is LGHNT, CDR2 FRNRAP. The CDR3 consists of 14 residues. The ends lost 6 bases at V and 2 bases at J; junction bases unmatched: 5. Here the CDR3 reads CASGLGQNTDTQYF. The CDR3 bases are TGTGCTAGTGGCCTGGGACAGAACACAGATACGCAGTATTTT. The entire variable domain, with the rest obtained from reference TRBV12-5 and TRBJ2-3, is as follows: DARVTQTPRHKVTEMGQEVTMRCQPILGHNTVFWYRQTMMQGLELLAYFRNRAPLDDSGMPKDRFSAEMPDATLATLKIQPSEPRDSAVYFCASGLGQNTDTQYFGPGTRLTVL.

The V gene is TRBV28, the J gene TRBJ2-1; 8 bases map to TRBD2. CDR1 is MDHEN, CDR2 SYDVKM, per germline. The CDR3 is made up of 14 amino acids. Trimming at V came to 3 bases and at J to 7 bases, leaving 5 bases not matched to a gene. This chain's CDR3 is CASSLIGRGNEQFF. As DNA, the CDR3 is TGTGCCAGCAGTTTGATCGGGAGGGGGAATGAGCAGTTCTTC.

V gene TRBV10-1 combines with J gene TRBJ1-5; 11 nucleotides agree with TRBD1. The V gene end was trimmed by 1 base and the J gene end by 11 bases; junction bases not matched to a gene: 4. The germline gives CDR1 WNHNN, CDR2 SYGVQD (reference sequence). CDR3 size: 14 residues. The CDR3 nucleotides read TGCGCCAGCAGTGAGTTACGGACAGGGGGCACCCAGCATTTT. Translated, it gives CASSELRTGGTQHF.

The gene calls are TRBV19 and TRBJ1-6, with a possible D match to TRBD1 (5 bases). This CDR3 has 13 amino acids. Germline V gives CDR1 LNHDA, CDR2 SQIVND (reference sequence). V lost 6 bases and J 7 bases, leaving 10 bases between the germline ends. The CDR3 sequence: CASRGPLNSPLHF. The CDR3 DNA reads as TGTGCCAGTAGGGGACCGCTAAATTCACCCCTCCACTTT.

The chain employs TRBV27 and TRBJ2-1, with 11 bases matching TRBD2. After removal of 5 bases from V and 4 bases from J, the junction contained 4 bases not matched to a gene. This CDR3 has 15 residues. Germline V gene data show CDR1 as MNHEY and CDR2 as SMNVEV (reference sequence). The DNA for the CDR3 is TGTGCCAGCAGTGCCGGGACTAGCGGTTACAATGAGCAGTTCTTC. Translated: CASSAGTSGYNEQFF.

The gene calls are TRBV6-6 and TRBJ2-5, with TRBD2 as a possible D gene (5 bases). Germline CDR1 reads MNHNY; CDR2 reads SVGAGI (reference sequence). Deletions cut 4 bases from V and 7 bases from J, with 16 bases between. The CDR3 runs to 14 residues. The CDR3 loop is CASSSSKAPGTQYF. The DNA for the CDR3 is TGTGCCAGCAGTTCTAGCAAAGCCCCGGGGACCCAGTACTTC.

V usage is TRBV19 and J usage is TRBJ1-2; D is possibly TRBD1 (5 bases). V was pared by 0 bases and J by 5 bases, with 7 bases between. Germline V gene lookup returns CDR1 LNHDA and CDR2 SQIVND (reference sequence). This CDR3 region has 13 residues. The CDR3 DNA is TGTGCCAGTAGTATAGACAGGGTGTATGGCTACACCTTC. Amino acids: CASSIDRVYGYTF. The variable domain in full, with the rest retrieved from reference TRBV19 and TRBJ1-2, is DGGITQSPKYLFRKEGQNVTLSCEQNLNHDAMYWYRQDPGQGLRLIYYSQIVNDFQKGDIAEGYSVSREKKESFPLTVTSAQKNPTAFYLCASSIDRVYGYTFGSGTRLTVV.

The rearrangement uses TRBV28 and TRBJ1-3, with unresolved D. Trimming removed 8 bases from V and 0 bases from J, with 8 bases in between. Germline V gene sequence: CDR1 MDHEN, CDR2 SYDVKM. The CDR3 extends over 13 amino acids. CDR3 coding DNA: TGTGCCAGCCTTACCAGCTCTGGAAACACCATATATTTT. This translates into CASLTSSGNTIYF.

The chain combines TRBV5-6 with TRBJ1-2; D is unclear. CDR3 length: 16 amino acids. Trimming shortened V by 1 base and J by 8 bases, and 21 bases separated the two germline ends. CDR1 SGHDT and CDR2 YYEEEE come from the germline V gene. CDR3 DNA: TGTGCCAGCAGCTTGTGGGTGCCAATGGCCAGAAACGGCTACACCTTC. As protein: CASSLWVPMARNGYTF.

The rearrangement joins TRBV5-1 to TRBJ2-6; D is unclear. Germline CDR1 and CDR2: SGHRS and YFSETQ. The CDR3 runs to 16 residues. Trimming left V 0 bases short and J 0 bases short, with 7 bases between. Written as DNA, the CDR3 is TGCGCCAGCAGCTTGGAGTTCGTCTCTGGGGCCAACGTCCTGACTTTC. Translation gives CASSLEFVSGANVLTF.